The rows below give T cell receptor beta chains drawn from one sample of a study of blood T cell repertoires in COVID-19. TCRdb keeps only in-frame clones here, not all; method: immunoSEQ multiplex PCR. The sample shows over 350,000 clones, 80% to 90% of them seen only once. The material sequenced was peripheral blood. The receptor source for this set is a young woman with acute or convalescent COVID-19. CDR3s include the opening cysteine and the closing phenylalanine or tryptophan. The D gene is left open where the match is weak. Rows give clone size only sometimes, using once, few, many, or a class for an expanded clone.

>.|TRBV16|TRBJ1-4|.
CASSPGVGANEKLFF
TGTGCCAGCAGCCCAGGGGTAGGGGCTAATGAAAAACTGTTTTTT
>.|TRBV19|TRBJ1-2|TRBD1
CASSPGTGGVYGYTF
TGTGCCAGTAGCCCCGGGACAGGGGGCGTCTATGGCTACACCTTC
>.|TRBV5-1|TRBJ2-5|TRBD1
CASSNDRGLETQYF
TGCGCCAGCAGCAACGACAGGGGTCTCGAGACCCAGTACTTC
>.|TRBV14|TRBJ2-6|TRBD1
CASSQPPDRGRTTSGANVLTF
TGTGCCAGCAGCCAACCCCCGGACAGGGGGCGTACCACCTCTGGGGCCAACGTCCTGACTTTC
>.|TRBV6-1|TRBJ2-3|.
CASSDRDISTDTQYF
TGTGCCAGCAGTGACCGGGACATTAGCACAGATACGCAGTATTTT
>.|TRBV27|TRBJ1-5|.
CASSFKGGGPQHF
TGTGCCAGCAGTTTCAAGGGAGGAGGGCCCCAGCATTTT
>.|TRBV11-2|TRBJ1-2|.
CASSSRGIPYGYTF
TGTGCCAGCAGCTCACGCGGCATACCCTATGGCTACACCTTC
>.|TRBV5-1|TRBJ2-5|.
CASRPQPGETQYF
TGCGCCAGCAGACCCCAACCCGGGGAGACCCAGTACTTC
>.|TRBV6-1|TRBJ1-6|.
CASSPGRVESPLHF
TGTGCCAGCAGTCCAGGGAGGGTGGAATCACCCCTCCACTTT
>.|TRBV23-1|TRBJ1-1|.
CASSQDSSETEAFF
TGCGCCAGCAGTCAAGACTCATCAGAAACTGAAGCTTTCTTT
>.|TRBV19|TRBJ1-2|TRBD1
CASSFWTGGADGYTF
TGTGCCAGTAGTTTCTGGACAGGGGGCGCAGATGGCTACACCTTC
>.|TRBV23-1|TRBJ1-5|.
CASEPGNHNNSNQPQHF
TGCGCCAGCGAACCGGGAAACCATAACAATAGCAATCAGCCCCAGCATTTT
>.|TRBV11-2|TRBJ2-5|.
CASSLVVSRYQETQYF
TGTGCCAGCAGCTTAGTAGTTTCCAGGTACCAAGAGACCCAGTACTTC
>.|TRBV6-1|TRBJ1-4|.
CASSESLQRTNEKLFF
TGTGCCAGCAGTGAATCTCTTCAGCGAACTAATGAAAAACTGTTTTTT
>once|TRBV2|TRBJ2-7|.
CASMVSRDNSYEQYF
TGTGCCAGCATGGTGTCCAGGGACAACTCCTACGAGCAGTACTTC
>few|TRBV18|TRBJ1-1|TRBD1
CASSGDRNTEAFF
TGTGCCAGCTCCGGGGACAGAAACACTGAAGCTTTCTTT
>few|TRBV7-9|TRBJ2-1|TRBD1
CASSLPGQGGSNEQFF
TGTGCCAGCAGCTTACCCGGACAGGGTGGTAGCAATGAGCAGTTCTTC
>.|TRBV11-1|TRBJ2-7|TRBD2
CASSLVPWGGEQYF
TGTGCCAGCAGCTTAGTCCCTTGGGGGGGCGAGCAGTACTTC
>.|TRBV2|TRBJ1-3|.
CASRRGFGNTIYF
TGTGCCAGCAGGAGGGGGTTTGGAAACACCATATATTTT